This section outlines one TCR beta chain sequence together with its context. The entry originates in a study of blood T cell repertoires in COVID-19. Study-wide background: In each case, the material was cDNA or gDNA derived from T cells, B-cell-depleted T cells, or PBMCs.

Per the authors' pipeline: Estimation of nucleated cell counts was performed using reference gene primer amplification. Produced via immunoSEQ multiplex PCR; TCRdb's table is partial and in-frame only. The D gene and trimming were derived from the DNA, and the V and J assignments and clone size from that table. The table includes about 260,000 clones, approximately 90% detected once. The study recruited people aged about 18 to 89 years across under 25 US areas. Deletions cut 1 base from V and 4 bases from J, with 6 bases between. Germline V gene data show CDR1 as SNHLY and CDR2 as FYNNEI. The CDR3 covers 13 residues.

The TCR comes from a man aged 35-49 years who had been exposed to COVID-19. This sequence joins TRBV2 and TRBJ2-3, with D maybe TRBD2 (6 bases). The sample comprised PBMCs or T cells enriched from blood (not recorded which). CDR3 sequence reads: CASSEGGADTQYF. Here the CDR3 DNA reads TGTGCCAGCAGTGAAGGCGGGGCAGATACGCAGTATTTT.